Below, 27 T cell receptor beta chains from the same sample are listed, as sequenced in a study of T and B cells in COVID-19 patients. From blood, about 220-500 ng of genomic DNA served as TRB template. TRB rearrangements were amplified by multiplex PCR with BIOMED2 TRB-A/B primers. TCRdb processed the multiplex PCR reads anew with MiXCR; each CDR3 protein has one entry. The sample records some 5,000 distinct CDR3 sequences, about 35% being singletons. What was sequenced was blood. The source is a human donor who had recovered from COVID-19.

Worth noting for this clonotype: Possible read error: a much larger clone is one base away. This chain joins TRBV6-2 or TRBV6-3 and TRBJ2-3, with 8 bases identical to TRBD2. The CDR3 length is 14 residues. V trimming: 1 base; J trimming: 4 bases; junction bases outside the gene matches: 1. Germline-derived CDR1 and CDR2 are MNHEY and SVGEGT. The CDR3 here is CASSYLTSADTQYF. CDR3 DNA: TGTGCCAGCAGTTACTTGACTAGCGCAGATACGCAGTATTTT.

CDR3 region: CSVWFDPGNTIYF. The CDR3 DNA reads TGCAGCGTTTGGTTCGATCCTGGAAACACCATATATTTT. The rearrangement joins TRBV29-1 to TRBJ1-3; D remains unclear. V gave up 5 bases and J gave up 2 bases, with 10 bases separating them. Germline assignment: CDR1 SQVTM and CDR2 ANQGSEA. The CDR3 loop spans 13 amino acids.

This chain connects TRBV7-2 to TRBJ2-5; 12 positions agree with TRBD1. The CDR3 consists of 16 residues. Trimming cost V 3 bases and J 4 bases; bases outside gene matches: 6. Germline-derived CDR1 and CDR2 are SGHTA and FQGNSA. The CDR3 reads CASSFRDRGRRETQYF. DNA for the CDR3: TGTGCCAGCAGCTTCCGGGACAGGGGGCGCCGAGAGACCCAGTACTTC.

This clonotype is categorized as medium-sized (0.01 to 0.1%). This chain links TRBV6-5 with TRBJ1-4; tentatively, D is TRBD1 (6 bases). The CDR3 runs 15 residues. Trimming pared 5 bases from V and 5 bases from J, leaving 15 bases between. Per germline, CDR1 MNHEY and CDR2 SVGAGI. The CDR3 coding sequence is TGTGCCAGCAGTCCTTTGGGGGGCCTGAATGAAAAACTGTTTTTT. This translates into CASSPLGGLNEKLFF.

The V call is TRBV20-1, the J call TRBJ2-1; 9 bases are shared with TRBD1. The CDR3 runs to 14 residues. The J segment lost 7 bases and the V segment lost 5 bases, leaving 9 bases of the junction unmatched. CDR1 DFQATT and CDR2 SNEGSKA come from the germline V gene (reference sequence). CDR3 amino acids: CSASRDRVKNEQFF. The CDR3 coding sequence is TGCAGTGCTTCCCGGGACAGGGTCAAAAATGAGCAGTTCTTC.

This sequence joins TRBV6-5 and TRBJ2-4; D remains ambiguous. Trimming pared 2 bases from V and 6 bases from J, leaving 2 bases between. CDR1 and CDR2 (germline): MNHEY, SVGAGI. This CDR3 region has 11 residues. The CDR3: CASSYGNIQYF. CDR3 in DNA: TGTGCCAGCAGTTACGGAAACATTCAGTACTTC.

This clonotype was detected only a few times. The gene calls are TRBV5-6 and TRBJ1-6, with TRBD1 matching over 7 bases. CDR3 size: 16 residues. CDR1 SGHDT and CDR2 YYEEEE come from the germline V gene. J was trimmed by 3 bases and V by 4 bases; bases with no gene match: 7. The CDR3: CASSGRTGGYNSPLHF. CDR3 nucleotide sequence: TGTGCCAGCAGCGGACGGACAGGCGGCTATAATTCACCCCTCCACTTT.

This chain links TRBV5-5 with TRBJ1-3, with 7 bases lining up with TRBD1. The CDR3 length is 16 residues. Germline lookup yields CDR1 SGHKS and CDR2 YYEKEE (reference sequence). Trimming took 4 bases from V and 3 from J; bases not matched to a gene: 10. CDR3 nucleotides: TGTGCCAGCAGCATAAGCACAGGGGAATATGGAAACACCATATATTTT. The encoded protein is CASSISTGEYGNTIYF.

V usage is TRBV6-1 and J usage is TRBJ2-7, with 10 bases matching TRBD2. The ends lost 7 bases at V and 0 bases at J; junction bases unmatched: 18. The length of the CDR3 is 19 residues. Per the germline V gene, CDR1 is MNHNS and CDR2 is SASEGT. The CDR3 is CASTLGASGSRGSSYEQYF. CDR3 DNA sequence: TGTGCCAGCACCTTAGGAGCTAGCGGGAGTCGAGGGAGCTCCTACGAGCAGTACTTC.

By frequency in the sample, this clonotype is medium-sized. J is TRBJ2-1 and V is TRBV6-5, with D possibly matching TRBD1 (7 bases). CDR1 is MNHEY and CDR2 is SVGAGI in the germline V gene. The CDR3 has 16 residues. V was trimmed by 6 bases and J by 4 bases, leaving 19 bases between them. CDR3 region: CASRSGGSGKYNEQFF. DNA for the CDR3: TGTGCCAGCAGATCAGGGGGGTCTGGAAAGTACAATGAGCAGTTCTTC.

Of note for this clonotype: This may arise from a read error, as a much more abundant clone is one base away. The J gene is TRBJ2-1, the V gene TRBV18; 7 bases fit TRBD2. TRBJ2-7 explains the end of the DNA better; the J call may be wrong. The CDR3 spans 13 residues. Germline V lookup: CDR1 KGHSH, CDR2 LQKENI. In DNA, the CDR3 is TGTGCCAGCTCCCCCGCTAGCGGCAATGAGCAGTACTTC. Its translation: CASSPASGNEQYF.

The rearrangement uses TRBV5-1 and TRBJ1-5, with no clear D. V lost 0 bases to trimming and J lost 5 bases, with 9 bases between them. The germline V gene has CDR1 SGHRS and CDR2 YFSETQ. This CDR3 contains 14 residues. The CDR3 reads CASSLDSKHQPQHF. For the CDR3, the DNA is TGCGCCAGCAGCTTGGACAGTAAGCATCAGCCCCAGCATTTT.

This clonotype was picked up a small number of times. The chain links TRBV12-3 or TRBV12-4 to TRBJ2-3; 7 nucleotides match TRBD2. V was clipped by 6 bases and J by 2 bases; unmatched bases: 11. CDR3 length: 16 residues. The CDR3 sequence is CASRGRSGTYTDTQYF. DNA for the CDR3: TGTGCCAGCAGGGGTCGGAGCGGGACCTACACAGATACGCAGTATTTT.

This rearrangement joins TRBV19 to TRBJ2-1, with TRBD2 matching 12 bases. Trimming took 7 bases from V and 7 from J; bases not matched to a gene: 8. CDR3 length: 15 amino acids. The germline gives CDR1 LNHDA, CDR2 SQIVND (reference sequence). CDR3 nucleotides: TGTGCCAGTACCGTGGGGGGGACTAGCGGGAATGAGCAGTTCTTC. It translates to CASTVGGTSGNEQFF.

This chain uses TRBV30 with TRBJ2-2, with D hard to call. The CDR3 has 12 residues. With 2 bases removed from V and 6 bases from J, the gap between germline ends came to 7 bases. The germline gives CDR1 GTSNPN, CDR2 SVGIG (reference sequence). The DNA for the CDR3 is TGTGCCTGGAGTAAGCAGGCCGGGGAGCTGTTTTTT. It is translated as CAWSKQAGELFF.

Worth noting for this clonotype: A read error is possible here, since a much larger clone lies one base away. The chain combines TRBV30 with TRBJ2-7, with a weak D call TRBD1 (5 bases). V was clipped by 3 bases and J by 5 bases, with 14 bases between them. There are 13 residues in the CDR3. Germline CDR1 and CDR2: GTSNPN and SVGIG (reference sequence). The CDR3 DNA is TGTGCCTGGAGCATAAGGGGTGGCCACGAGCAGTACTTC. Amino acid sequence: CAWSIRGGHEQYF.

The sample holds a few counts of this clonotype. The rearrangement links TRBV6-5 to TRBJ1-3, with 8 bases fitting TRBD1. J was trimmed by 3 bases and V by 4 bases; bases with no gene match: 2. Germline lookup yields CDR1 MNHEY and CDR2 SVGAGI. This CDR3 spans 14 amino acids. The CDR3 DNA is TGTGCCAGCAGTTCCGACAGGGGTGGAAACACCATATATTTT. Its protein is CASSSDRGGNTIYF.

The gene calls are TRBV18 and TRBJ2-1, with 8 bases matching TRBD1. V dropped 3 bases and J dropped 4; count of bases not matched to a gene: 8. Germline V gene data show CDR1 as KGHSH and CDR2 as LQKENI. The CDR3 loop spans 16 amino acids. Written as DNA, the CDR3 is TGTGCCAGCTCACCTTACCGGGACAGGAATTACAATGAGCAGTTCTTC. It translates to CASSPYRDRNYNEQFF.

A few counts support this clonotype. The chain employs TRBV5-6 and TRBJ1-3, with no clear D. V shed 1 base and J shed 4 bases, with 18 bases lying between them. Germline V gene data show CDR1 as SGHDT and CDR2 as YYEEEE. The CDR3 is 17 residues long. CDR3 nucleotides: TGTGCCAGCAGCTTGCGCCCCGTGAGGATCAGGGGAAACACCATATATTTT. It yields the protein CASSLRPVRIRGNTIYF.

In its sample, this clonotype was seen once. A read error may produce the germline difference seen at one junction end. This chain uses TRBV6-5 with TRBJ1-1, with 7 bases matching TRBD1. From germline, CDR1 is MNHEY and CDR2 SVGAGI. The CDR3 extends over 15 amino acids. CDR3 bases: TGTGCCAGCCGAAGGGACAGAGAAATGAACACTAAAGCTTTCTTT. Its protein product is CASRRDREMNTKAFF.

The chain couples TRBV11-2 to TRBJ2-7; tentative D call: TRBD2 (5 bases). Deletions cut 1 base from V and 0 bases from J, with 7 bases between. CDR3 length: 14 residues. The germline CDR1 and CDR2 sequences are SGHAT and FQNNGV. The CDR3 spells CASSLAGVSYEQYF. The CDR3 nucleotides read TGTGCCAGCAGCTTAGCCGGGGTCTCCTACGAGCAGTACTTC.

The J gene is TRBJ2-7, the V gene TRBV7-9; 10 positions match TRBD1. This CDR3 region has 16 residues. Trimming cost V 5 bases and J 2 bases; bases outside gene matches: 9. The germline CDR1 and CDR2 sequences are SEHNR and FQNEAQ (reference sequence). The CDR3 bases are TGTGCCAGCAGCCGTGGGCGGGGACAGGGGACCTACGAGCAGTACTTC. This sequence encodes CASSRGRGQGTYEQYF.

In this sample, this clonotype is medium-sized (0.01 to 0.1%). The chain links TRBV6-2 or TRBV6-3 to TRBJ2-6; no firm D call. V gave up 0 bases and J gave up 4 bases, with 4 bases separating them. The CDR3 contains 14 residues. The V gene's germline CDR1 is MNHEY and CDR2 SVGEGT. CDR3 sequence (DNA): TGTGCCAGCAGTTACTCCTCCGGGGCCAACGTCCTGACTTTC. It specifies CASSYSSGANVLTF.

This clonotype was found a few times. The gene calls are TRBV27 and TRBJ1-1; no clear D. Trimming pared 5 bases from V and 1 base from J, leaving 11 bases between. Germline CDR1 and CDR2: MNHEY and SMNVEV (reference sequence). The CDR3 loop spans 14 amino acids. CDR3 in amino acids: CASSPSGKNTEAFF. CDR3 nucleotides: TGTGCCAGCAGTCCTTCTGGAAAGAACACTGAAGCTTTCTTT.

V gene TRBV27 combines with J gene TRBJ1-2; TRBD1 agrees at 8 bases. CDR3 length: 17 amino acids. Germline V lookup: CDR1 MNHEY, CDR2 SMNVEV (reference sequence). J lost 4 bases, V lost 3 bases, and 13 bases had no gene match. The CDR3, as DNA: TGTGCCAGCAGTTTTGCACAGGGGGATGGACTGCTCTATGGCTACACCTTC. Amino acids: CASSFAQGDGLLYGYTF.

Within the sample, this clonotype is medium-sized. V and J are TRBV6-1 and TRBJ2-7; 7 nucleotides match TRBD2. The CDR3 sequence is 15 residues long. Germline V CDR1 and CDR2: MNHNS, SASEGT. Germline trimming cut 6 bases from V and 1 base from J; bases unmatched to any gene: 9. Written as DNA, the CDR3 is TGTGCCAGCAGGATCTCTAGCGGCACTTCCTACGAGCAGTACTTC. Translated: CASRISSGTSYEQYF.

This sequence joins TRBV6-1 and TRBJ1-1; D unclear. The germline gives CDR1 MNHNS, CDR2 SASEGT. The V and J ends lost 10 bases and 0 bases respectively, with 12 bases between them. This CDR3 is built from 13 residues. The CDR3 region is CATKTKMNTEAFF. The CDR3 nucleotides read TGTGCCACCAAGACAAAAATGAACACTGAAGCTTTCTTT.